The rows below give T cell receptor beta chains drawn from one sample of a study of blood T cell repertoires in COVID-19. Assay used: immunoSEQ multiplex PCR; TCRdb lists only in-frame clones, some missing. The sample includes about 160,000 clones, approximately 81% of them seen just once. Material: peripheral blood. The receptors here all came from a woman of 80 years or more with active or convalescent COVID-19. CDR3s include the opening cysteine and the closing phenylalanine or tryptophan. Each record gives: V gene, J gene, D gene, CDR3 DNA, CDR3 protein. A D gene is named only where the DNA matches it firmly.

TRBV5-1	TRBJ1-6	-	TGCGCCAGCAGCGGGGCGGCCAGCTCCTATAATTCACCCCTCCACTTT	CASSGAASSYNSPLHF
TRBV6-1	TRBJ2-7	TRBD1	TGTGCCAGCAGTGCGAACACAGGGGTTCGGTACTACGAGCAGTACTTC	CASSANTGVRYYEQYF
TRBV6-5	TRBJ1-1	-	TGTGCCAGCAGTTTTAGACAGATGGTTGAAGCTTTCTTT	CASSFRQMVEAFF
TRBV18	TRBJ2-7	-	TGTGCCAGCTCACAAAAACAGGGCGAGGAGCAGTACTTC	CASSQKQGEEQYF
TRBV7-2	TRBJ1-2	-	TGTGCCAGCAGCTTTGACGACAGGCACGGCTACACCTTC	CASSFDDRHGYTF
TRBV27	TRBJ1-1	-	TGTGCCAGCAGCTCAGGGCCCACCCTGGGGAACACTGAAGCTTTCTTT	CASSSGPTLGNTEAFF
TRBV3-1/TRBV3-2	TRBJ2-7	-	TGTGCCAGCAGCCAAGACGCGGGGCCGCTACTTAAGCAGTACTTC	CASSQDAGPLLKQYF
TRBV28	TRBJ1-2	TRBD1	TGTGCCAGCAGTTTAGCCGGGACAGGGGGCCACTATGGCTACACCTTC	CASSLAGTGGHYGYTF
TRBV5-1	TRBJ2-1	-	TGCGCCAGCAGCTTCGGTGGTCCGGGAGAGCGCGAGCAGTTCTTC	CASSFGGPGEREQFF
TRBV2	TRBJ2-7	TRBD1	TGTGCCAGCAGTGAAGGTGGCAGGGGGCTCCACGAGCAGTACTTC	CASSEGGRGLHEQYF
TRBV2	TRBJ2-7	-	TGTGCCAGCGGGGGGTACTACGAGCAGTACTTC	CASGGYYEQYF
TRBV18	TRBJ2-1	TRBD2	TGTGCCAGCTCACCACGGACTAGCGGGATTATTGAGCAGTTCTTC	CASSPRTSGIIEQFF
TRBV29-1	TRBJ2-7	TRBD2	TGCAGCGCGTCCGGGGGGACGTACGAGCAGTACTTC	CSASGGTYEQYF
TRBV7-6	TRBJ2-7	-	TGTGCCAGCAGCTTAGAGGTCGGGAAATCCTACGAGCAGTACTTC	CASSLEVGKSYEQYF
TRBV2	TRBJ2-3	TRBD2	TGTGCCAGCAGGGAGGGCCTAACTAGCGGCACGCAGTATTTT	CASREGLTSGTQYF
TRBV28	TRBJ2-2	-	TGTGCCAGCAGCGAACAGGGAGGGAGCACCGGGGAGCTGTTTTTT	CASSEQGGSTGELFF
TRBV12-2	TRBJ2-7	-	TGTGCAAGTCGCCTAGGGAGGCAGTTTCTCTACGAGCAGTACTTC	CASRLGRQFLYEQYF
TRBV28	TRBJ2-3	TRBD2	TGTGCCAGCAGTTCTCCTAGCGGGATCACAGATACGCAGTATTTT	CASSSPSGITDTQYF
TRBV7-9	TRBJ1-4	TRBD1	TGTGCCAGCAGCTTAAGGGGGCTTGATGAAAAACTGTTTTTT	CASSLRGLDEKLFF
TRBV4-1	TRBJ2-5	TRBD2	TGCGCCAGCAGCCACGGAGGACTAGCGGGAGTTCGGGAGGCCCAGTACTTC	CASSHGGLAGVREAQYF
TRBV4-1	TRBJ2-1	TRBD2	TGCGCCAGCAGCCAATTCTCTACGGGACTAGCGAGAGTGGATGAGCAGTTCTTC	CASSQFSTGLARVDEQFF
TRBV9	TRBJ2-7	TRBD2	TGTGCCAGCAGCCCCGGAGCGGGAGGCTACGAGCAGTACTTC	CASSPGAGGYEQYF
TRBV6-2/TRBV6-3	TRBJ1-2	-	TGTGCCAGCAGCCGAGGGACACGCTATGGCTACACCTTC	CASSRGTRYGYTF
TRBV6-5	TRBJ1-1	-	TGTGCCAGCAGCCGAAACAGGGAGGAAGCTTTCTTT	CASSRNREEAFF
TRBV5-1	TRBJ2-2	-	TGCGCCAGCAGCTTGGCGACCGGGGAGCTGTTTTTT	CASSLATGELFF